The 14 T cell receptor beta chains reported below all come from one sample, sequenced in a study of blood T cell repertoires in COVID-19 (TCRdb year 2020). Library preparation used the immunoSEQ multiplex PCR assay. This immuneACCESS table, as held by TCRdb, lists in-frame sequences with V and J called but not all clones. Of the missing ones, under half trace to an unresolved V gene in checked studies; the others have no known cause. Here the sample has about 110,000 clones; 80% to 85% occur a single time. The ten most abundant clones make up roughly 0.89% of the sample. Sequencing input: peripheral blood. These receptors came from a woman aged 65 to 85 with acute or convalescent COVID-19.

In nucleotides, the CDR3 is TGTGCCAGCAGTTTGGGTGGACAGAATGGCTACACCTTC. This encodes CASSLGGQNGYTF. The chain recombines TRBV12-3 or TRBV12-4 with TRBJ1-2; D is possibly TRBD1 (6 bases). CDR3 length equals 13 residues. The V end lost 3 bases, the J end lost 6 bases, and 11 bases lay between the germline ends.

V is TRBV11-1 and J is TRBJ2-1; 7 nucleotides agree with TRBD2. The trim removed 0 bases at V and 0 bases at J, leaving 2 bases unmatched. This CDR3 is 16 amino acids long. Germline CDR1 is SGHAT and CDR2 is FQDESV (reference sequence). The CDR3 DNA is TGTGCCAGCAGCTTAGCGCGGGGGAGCTCCTACAATGAGCAGTTCTTC. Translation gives CASSLARGSSYNEQFF. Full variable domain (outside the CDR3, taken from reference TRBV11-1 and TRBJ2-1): EAEVAQSPRYKITEKSQAVAFWCDPISGHATLYWYRQILGQGPELLVQFQDESVVDDSQLPKDRFSAERLKGVDSTLKIQPAELGDSAMYLCASSLARGSSYNEQFFGPGTRLTVL.

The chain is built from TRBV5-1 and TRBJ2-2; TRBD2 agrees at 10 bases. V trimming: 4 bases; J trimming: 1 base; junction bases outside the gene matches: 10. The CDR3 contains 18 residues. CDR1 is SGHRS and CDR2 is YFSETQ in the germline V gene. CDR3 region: CASSPTAGGPGNTGELFF. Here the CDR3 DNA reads TGCGCCAGCAGCCCGACAGCGGGAGGGCCAGGGAACACCGGGGAGCTGTTTTTT.

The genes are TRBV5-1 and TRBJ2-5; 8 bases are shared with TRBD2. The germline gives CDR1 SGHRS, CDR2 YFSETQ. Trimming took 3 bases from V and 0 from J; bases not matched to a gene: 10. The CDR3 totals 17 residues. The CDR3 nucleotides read TGCGCCAGCAGCTCTTTTGGACTAGCTGCGTACCAAGAGACCCAGTACTTC. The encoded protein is CASSSFGLAAYQETQYF. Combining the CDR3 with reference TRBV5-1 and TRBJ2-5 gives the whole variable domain KAGVTQTPRYLIKTRGQQVTLSCSPISGHRSVSWYQQTPGQGLQFLFEYFSETQRNKGNFPGRFSGRQFSNSRSEMNVSTLELGDSALYLCASSSFGLAAYQETQYFGPGTRLLVL.

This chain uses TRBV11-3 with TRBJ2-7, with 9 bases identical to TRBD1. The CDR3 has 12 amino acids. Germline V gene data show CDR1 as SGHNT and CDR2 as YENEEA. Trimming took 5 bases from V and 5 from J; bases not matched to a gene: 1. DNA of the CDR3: TGTGCCAGCAGCACAGGGGGCGACGAGCAGTACTTC. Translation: CASSTGGDEQYF.

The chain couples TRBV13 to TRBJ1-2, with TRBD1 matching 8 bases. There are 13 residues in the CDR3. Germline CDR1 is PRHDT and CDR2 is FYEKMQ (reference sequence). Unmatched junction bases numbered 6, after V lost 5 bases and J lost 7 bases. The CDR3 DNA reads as TGTGCCAGCAGCCAGGCAGGGGGCAGTGGCTACACCTTC. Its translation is CASSQAGGSGYTF.

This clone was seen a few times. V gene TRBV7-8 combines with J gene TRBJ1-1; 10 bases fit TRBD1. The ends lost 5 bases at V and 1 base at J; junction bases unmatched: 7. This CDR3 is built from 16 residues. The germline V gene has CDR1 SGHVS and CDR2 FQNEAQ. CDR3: CASSRRDRGSNTEAFF. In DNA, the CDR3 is TGTGCCAGCAGCCGCCGGGACAGGGGATCGAACACTGAAGCTTTCTTT.

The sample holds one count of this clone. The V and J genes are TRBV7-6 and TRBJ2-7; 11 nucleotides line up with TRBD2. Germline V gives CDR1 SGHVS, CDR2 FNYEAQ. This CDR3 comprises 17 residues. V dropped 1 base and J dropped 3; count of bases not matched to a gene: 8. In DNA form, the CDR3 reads TGTGCCAGCAGCTTAGGACTAGCGGGAACCCGCGGCTACGAGCAGTACTTC. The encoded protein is CASSLGLAGTRGYEQYF.

The CDR3 DNA reads as TGTGCCAGCGGCCCAACCGGGAATGAGCAGTTCTTC. Amino acid sequence: CASGPTGNEQFF. The chain combines TRBV7-6 with TRBJ2-1; the D is unclear. Germline V lookup: CDR1 SGHVS, CDR2 FNYEAQ. This CDR3 has 12 amino acids. Trimming removed 8 bases at V and 7 bases at J, with 12 bases between.

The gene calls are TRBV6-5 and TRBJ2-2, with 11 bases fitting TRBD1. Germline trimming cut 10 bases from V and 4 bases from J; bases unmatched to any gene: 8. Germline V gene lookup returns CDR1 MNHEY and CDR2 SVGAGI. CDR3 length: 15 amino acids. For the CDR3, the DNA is TGTGCCACCATGGGCGGGACAGGGGGCACCGGGGAGCTGTTTTTT. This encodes CATMGGTGGTGELFF.

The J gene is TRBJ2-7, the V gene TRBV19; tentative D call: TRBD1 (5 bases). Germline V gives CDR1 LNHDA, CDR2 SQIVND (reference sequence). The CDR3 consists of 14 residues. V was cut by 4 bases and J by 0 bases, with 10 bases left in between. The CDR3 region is CASSREDSSYEQYF. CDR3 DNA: TGTGCCAGTAGTAGGGAAGACAGCTCCTACGAGCAGTACTTC.

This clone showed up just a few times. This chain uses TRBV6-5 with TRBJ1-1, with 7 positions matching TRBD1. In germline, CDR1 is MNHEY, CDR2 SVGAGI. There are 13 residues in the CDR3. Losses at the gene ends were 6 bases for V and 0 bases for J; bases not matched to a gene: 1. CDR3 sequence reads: CASRGTVNTEAFF. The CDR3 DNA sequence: TGTGCCAGCAGGGGGACAGTGAACACTGAAGCTTTCTTT.

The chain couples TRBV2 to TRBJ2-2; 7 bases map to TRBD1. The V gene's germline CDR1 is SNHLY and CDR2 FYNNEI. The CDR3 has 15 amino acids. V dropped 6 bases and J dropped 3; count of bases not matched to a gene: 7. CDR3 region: CASRRSDRDTGELFF. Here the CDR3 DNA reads TGTGCCAGCAGGCGTAGTGACAGGGACACCGGGGAGCTGTTTTTT.

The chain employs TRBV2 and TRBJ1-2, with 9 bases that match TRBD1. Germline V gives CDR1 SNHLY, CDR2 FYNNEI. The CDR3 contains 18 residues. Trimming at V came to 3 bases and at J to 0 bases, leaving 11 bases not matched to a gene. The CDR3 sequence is CASSENPLRTGANYGYTF. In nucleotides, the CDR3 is TGTGCCAGCAGTGAGAATCCTTTGCGGACAGGGGCTAACTATGGCTACACCTTC.